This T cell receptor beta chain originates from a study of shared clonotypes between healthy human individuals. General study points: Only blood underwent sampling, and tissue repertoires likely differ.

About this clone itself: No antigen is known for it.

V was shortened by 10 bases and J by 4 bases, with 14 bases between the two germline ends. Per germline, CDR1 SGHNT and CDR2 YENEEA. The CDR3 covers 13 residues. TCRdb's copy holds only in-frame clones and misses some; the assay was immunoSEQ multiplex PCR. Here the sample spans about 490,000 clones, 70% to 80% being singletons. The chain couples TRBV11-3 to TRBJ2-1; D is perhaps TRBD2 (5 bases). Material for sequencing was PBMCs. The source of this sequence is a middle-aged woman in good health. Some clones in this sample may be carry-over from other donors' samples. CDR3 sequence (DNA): TGTGCCAAGCCCCGAGGGCCGTACAATGAGCAGTTCTTC. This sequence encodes CAKPRGPYNEQFF. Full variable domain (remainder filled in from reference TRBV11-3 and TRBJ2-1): EAGVVQSPRYKIIEKKQPVAFWCNPISGHNTLYWYLQNLGQGPELLIRYENEEAVDDSQLPKDRFSAERLKGVDSTLKIQPAELGDSAVYLCAKPRGPYNEQFFGPGTRLTVL.